The next 20 T cell receptor beta chains were all read from a single sample in a study of T cells after posttransplantation cyclophosphamide (dated by TCRdb to the mid-2010s). Library construction relied on the immunoSEQ multiplex PCR assay. TCRdb retrieved this table from immuneACCESS and kept in-frame rearrangements only. Not all clones are present; in checked studies, unresolved V genes account for under half, and no reason is known for the remainder. Counted in this sample were about 15,000 clones; about four fifths of them appeared once. The ten largest account for around 0.87% of the sample. The source material was memory CD4+ T cells sorted from PBMCs. The receptors derive from a man aged 50 to 59 in good health, CMV-negative, and a related stem cell transplant donor.

This clone was seen a handful of times. This rearrangement joins TRBV7-9 to TRBJ1-1; D not certain. Deletions cut 5 bases from V and 2 bases from J, with 9 bases between. Germline V lookup: CDR1 SEHNR, CDR2 FQNEAQ (reference sequence). This CDR3 is 13 amino acids long. CDR3 sequence: CASSPNRNTEAFF. CDR3 nucleotide sequence: TGTGCCAGCAGCCCAAACAGAAACACTGAAGCTTTCTTT.

This clone was observed a few times. This sequence joins TRBV18 and TRBJ2-7, with 9 bases lining up with TRBD2. The CDR3 has 15 residues. Germline V lookup: CDR1 KGHSH, CDR2 LQKENI. With 4 bases clipped from V and 1 base from J, the junction kept 5 bases outside the gene matches. The chain's CDR3 is CASSLASGASYEQYF. CDR3 coding DNA: TGTGCCAGCTCACTAGCTAGCGGGGCGTCCTACGAGCAGTACTTC. The full variable domain, rest sourced from reference TRBV18 and TRBJ2-7, is NAGVMQNPRHLVRRRGQEARLRCSPMKGHSHVYWYRQLPEEGLKFMVYLQKENIIDESGMPKERFSAEFPKEGPSILRIQQVVRGDSAAYFCASSLASGASYEQYFGPGTRLTVT.

The chain combines TRBV5-1 with TRBJ1-5, with D perhaps TRBD1 (5 bases). This CDR3 contains 16 residues. V was shortened by 0 bases and J by 0 bases, with 10 bases between the two germline ends. Looked up from germline, CDR1 is SGHRS and CDR2 is YFSETQ. The CDR3 coding sequence is TGCGCCAGCAGCTTGGAGGGGTGGCCTAGCAATCAGCCCCAGCATTTT. Protein product: CASSLEGWPSNQPQHF.

This clone turned up a few times. The rearrangement joins TRBV30 to TRBJ1-4; 9 bases line up with TRBD1. Germline V gene sequence: CDR1 GTSNPN, CDR2 SVGIG (reference sequence). Unmatched junction bases numbered 5, after V lost 4 bases and J lost 8 bases. The CDR3 contains 13 residues. The CDR3 here is CAWKGQGYEKLFF. The CDR3 bases are TGTGCCTGGAAGGGACAGGGTTACGAAAAACTGTTTTTT.

The rearrangement joins TRBV4-2 to TRBJ2-7; 8 bases agree with TRBD1. The CDR3 is made up of 13 amino acids. Per the germline V gene, CDR1 is LGHNA and CDR2 is YNFKEQ. J gave up 7 bases and V 3 bases, and 5 bases lay outside the gene matches. The CDR3 region is CASSQTGAGEQYF. The CDR3 nucleotides read TGTGCCAGCAGCCAGACAGGGGCGGGGGAGCAGTACTTC.

In this sample, this clone turned up a few times. The V gene is TRBV21-1, the J gene TRBJ2-1; the table calls TRBD2, which could not be checked here. TRBV21-1 is a pseudogene segment. The CDR3 length is 17 residues. The CDR3 protein is CASSPGGTSGIHDEQFF. The DNA for the CDR3 is TGTGCCAGCAGCCCCGGTGGGACTAGCGGGATTCACGATGAGCAGTTCTTC.

The V and J genes are TRBV11-3 and TRBJ1-3, with 7 bases matching TRBD1. The CDR3 runs to 14 residues. Germline assignment: CDR1 SGHNT and CDR2 YENEEA. Trimming cost V 5 bases and J 4 bases; bases outside gene matches: 5. CDR3 bases: TGTGCCAGCAGCGCCCGGGACAGCGGAAACACCATATATTTT. Protein product: CASSARDSGNTIYF.

This clone was counted a single time. CDR3 sequence: CSVVSGTGNEQYF. In DNA form, the CDR3 reads TGCAGCGTCGTGTCCGGGACAGGGAACGAGCAGTACTTC. V is TRBV29-1 and J is TRBJ2-7; TRBD1 aligns across 9 bases. The ends lost 6 bases at V and 5 bases at J; junction bases unmatched: 8. Germline V gene data show CDR1 as SQVTM and CDR2 as ANQGSEA. The CDR3 spans 13 residues.

The rearrangement joins TRBV19 to TRBJ2-5; TRBD1 matches 10 bases. The CDR3 is made up of 16 amino acids. Germline loops: CDR1 LNHDA, CDR2 SQIVND (reference sequence). Unmatched junction bases numbered 9, after V lost 4 bases and J lost 4 bases. The CDR3, as DNA: TGTGCCAGTAGTACCCGGGACAGGGGATATGCAGAGACCCAGTACTTC. This codes for CASSTRDRGYAETQYF. Combining the CDR3 with reference TRBV19 and TRBJ2-5 gives the whole variable domain DGGITQSPKYLFRKEGQNVTLSCEQNLNHDAMYWYRQDPGQGLRLIYYSQIVNDFQKGDIAEGYSVSREKKESFPLTVTSAQKNPTAFYLCASSTRDRGYAETQYFGPGTRLLVL.

The gene calls are TRBV18 and TRBJ2-6; possible D gene TRBD1, 6 bases. V lost 3 bases, J lost 11 bases, and 20 bases lay in between. Germline loops: CDR1 KGHSH, CDR2 LQKENI. The CDR3 loop spans 16 amino acids. CDR3 nucleotide sequence: TGTGCCAGCTCACCGCGTTATGGGCAGGGGAATCACGTCCTGACTTTC. Translating it yields CASSPRYGQGNHVLTF. The complete variable domain, with remaining parts taken from reference TRBV18 and TRBJ2-6, reads NAGVMQNPRHLVRRRGQEARLRCSPMKGHSHVYWYRQLPEEGLKFMVYLQKENIIDESGMPKERFSAEFPKEGPSILRIQQVVRGDSAAYFCASSPRYGQGNHVLTFGAGSRLTVL.

The CDR3 DNA sequence: TGTGCCAGTAGTATAGGTCGGGGGGCGCGTGACACCGGGGAGCTGTTTTTT. The encoded protein is CASSIGRGARDTGELFF. This chain uses TRBV19 with TRBJ2-2; D may be TRBD2 (7 bases). Germline lookup yields CDR1 LNHDA and CDR2 SQIVND (reference sequence). The CDR3 totals 17 residues. V shed 1 base and J shed 3 bases, with 15 bases lying between them.

Here the CDR3 reads CASSLVGARGMNTEAFF. The CDR3 DNA follows: TGTGCCAGCAGCTTAGTAGGGGCTCGGGGGATGAACACTGAAGCTTTCTTT. V usage is TRBV7-9 and J usage is TRBJ1-1, with a weak D call TRBD1 (5 bases). CDR3 length equals 17 residues. Trimming shortened V by 1 base and J by 0 bases, and 15 bases separated the two germline ends. In germline, CDR1 is SEHNR, CDR2 FQNEAQ (reference sequence).

This clone was observed a single time. V gene TRBV2 combines with J gene TRBJ1-1; D is possibly TRBD1 (5 bases). The V end lost 3 bases, the J end lost 9 bases, and 11 bases lay between the germline ends. The CDR3 loop spans 12 amino acids. Germline lookup yields CDR1 SNHLY and CDR2 FYNNEI. CDR3 sequence (DNA): TGTGCCAGCAGTGACAGTGGGACTCAAGCTTTCTTT. This gives the protein CASSDSGTQAFF.

The chain recombines TRBV19 with TRBJ2-1; D unresolved. The CDR3 covers 15 residues. CDR1 is LNHDA and CDR2 is SQIVND in the germline V gene (reference sequence). The V end lost 3 bases, the J end lost 5 bases, and 14 bases lay between the germline ends. The CDR3 here is CASSIWASVDNEQFF. The CDR3, as DNA: TGTGCCAGTAGTATTTGGGCTTCAGTCGACAATGAGCAGTTCTTC.

This clone was counted a few times. The CDR3, as DNA: TGTGCCAGCAGCGTCGGGACAGCACTCTATGGCTACACCTTC. Translating it yields CASSVGTALYGYTF. The rearrangement links TRBV9 to TRBJ1-2; 7 bases are a match to TRBD1. Trimming removed 2 bases from V and 4 bases from J; junction bases left unmatched: 5. This CDR3 comprises 14 residues. The germline V gene encodes CDR1 SGDLS and CDR2 YYNGEE.

This clone was seen once. The chain uses TRBV7-2 and TRBJ2-2, with D uncertain. CDR3 length: 14 amino acids. The V end was cut by 4 bases, the J end by 6 bases, with 12 bases between. Germline CDR1 reads SGHTA; CDR2 reads FQGNSA. CDR3 region: CASSSEVVAGELFF. The CDR3 region has the DNA TGTGCCAGCAGCTCCGAAGTAGTGGCCGGGGAGCTGTTTTTT.

The V gene is TRBV5-1, the J gene TRBJ1-1; TRBD1 matches at 9 bases. With 5 bases clipped from V and 3 bases from J, the junction kept 5 bases outside the gene matches. Germline V gene lookup returns CDR1 SGHRS and CDR2 YFSETQ. The CDR3 totals 14 residues. CDR3 nucleotides: TGCGCCAGCAGACAGGGGGCCGGGGACACTGAAGCTTTCTTT. This gives the protein CASRQGAGDTEAFF.

The chain carries TRBV4-1 and TRBJ2-5, with a tentative D call TRBD2 (6 bases). The germline V gene encodes CDR1 MGHRA and CDR2 YSYEKL. Trimming pared 4 bases from V and 2 bases from J, leaving 17 bases between. The CDR3 runs 16 residues. This CDR3 is CASSRPGRAGQETQYF. The DNA for the CDR3 is TGCGCCAGCAGCCGCCCTGGCAGGGCGGGACAAGAGACCCAGTACTTC.

This chain joins TRBV6-6 and TRBJ2-3, with 8 nucleotides matching TRBD2. The germline gives CDR1 MNHNY, CDR2 SVGAGI (reference sequence). The CDR3 runs 15 residues. V lost 6 bases and J lost 2; bases outside the gene matches: 7. CDR3 in amino acids: CASSRRGGYTDTQYF. In DNA form, the CDR3 reads TGTGCCAGCAGCCGTCGGGGGGGGTACACAGATACGCAGTATTTT.

CDR3 sequence: CASSVAGVNYGYTF. The CDR3 bases are TGTGCCAGCAGTGTGGCAGGGGTTAACTATGGCTACACCTTC. The chain joins TRBV25-1 to TRBJ1-2; D is possibly TRBD1 (6 bases). CDR3 length equals 14 residues. Germline CDR1 is MGHDK and CDR2 is SYGVNS. Trimming cost V 4 bases and J 1 base, with 10 bases left between them.